Sequencing of this T cell receptor (beta chain) was carried out in a study of T cell changes during pregnancy in multiple sclerosis. Measured with immunoSEQ multiplex PCR; TCRdb has only the in-frame clones, and not every one. The profile shows about 70,000 clones, nearly 95% of them singletons. The CDR3 is made up of 15 amino acids. From germline, CDR1 is LNHDA and CDR2 SQIVND (reference sequence). Trimming cost V 6 bases and J 3 bases; bases outside gene matches: 8. Sequencing was performed on CD4+ T cells from peripheral blood mononuclear cells, taken after pregnancy. The genes are TRBV19 and TRBJ2-3; 8 bases agree with TRBD2. This clonotype was obtained from a female donor with multiple sclerosis, enrolled in a pregnancy study. In DNA, the CDR3 is TGTGCCAGTAGACCCGGGGGGGCCTTGACAGATACGCAGTATTTT. Its translation: CASRPGGALTDTQYF.